This T cell receptor beta chain derives from a study of T cell responses to AZD1222 COVID-19 vaccine. Study background: Samples with a second dose at about 4 or about 12 weeks were pooled together.

This CDR3 has 15 amino acids. V dropped 6 bases and J dropped 0 bases, with 13 bases sitting between them. Germline V gives CDR1 SGHTS, CDR2 YDEGEE. Study observations and caveats: In a largely white British group with more females than males, clonal diversity was possibly underestimated. With two AZD1222 doses given, Spike-specific TCR breadth and depth both rose.

To note about this clone: Its antigen remains unidentified.

Sequencing used immunoSEQ multiplex PCR; TCRdb keeps in-frame clones, though not all of them. The sample consists of about 140,000 clones, approximately 90% of them appearing once. V usage is TRBV5-8 and J usage is TRBJ2-1; D uncertain. This TCR came from an adult in good health. This specimen was peripheral blood, taken on day 0 of AZD1222 vaccination. The CDR3 loop reads CASIQSASSYNEQFF. In nucleotides, the CDR3 is TGTGCCAGCATTCAGTCCGCAAGCTCCTACAATGAGCAGTTCTTC.